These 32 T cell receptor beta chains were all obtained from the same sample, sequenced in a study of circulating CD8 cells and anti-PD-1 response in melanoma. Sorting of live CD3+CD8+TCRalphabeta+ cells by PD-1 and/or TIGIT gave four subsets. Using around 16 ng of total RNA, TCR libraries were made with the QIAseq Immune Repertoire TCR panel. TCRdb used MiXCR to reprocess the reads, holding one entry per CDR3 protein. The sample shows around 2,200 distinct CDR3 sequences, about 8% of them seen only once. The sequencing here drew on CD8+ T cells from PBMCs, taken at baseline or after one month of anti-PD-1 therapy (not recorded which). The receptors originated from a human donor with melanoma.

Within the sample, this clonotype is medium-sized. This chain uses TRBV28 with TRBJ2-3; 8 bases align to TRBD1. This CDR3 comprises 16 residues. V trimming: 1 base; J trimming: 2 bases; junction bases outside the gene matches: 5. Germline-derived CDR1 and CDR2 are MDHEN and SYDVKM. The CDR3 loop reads CASSLLGQAYTDTQYF. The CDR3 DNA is TGTGCCAGCAGTTTATTGGGACAGGCCTACACAGATACGCAGTATTTT.

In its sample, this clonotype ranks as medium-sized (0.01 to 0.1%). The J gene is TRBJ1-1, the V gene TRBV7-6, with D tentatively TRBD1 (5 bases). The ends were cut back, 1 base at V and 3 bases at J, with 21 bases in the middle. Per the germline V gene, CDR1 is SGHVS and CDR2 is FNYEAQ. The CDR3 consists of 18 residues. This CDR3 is CASSLVGQGDGSDTEAFF. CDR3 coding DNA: TGTGCCAGCAGCTTAGTAGGCCAGGGTGATGGATCGGACACTGAAGCTTTCTTT.

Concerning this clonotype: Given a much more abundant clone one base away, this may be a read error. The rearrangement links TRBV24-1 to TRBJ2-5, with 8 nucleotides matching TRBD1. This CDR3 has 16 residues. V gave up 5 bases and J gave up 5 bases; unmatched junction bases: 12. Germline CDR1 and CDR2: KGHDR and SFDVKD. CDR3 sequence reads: CATSGSGTGRRETQYF. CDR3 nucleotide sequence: TGTGCCACCAGTGGATCTGGGACAGGTCGTCGGGAGACCCAGTACTTC.

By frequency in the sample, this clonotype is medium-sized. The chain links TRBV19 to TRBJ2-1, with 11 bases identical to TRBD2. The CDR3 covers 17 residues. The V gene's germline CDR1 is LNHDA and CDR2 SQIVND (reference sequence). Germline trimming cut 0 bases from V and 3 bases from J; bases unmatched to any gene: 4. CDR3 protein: CASSIDLAGGLYNEQFF. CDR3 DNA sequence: TGTGCCAGTAGTATAGACCTAGCGGGAGGTCTCTACAATGAGCAGTTCTTC.

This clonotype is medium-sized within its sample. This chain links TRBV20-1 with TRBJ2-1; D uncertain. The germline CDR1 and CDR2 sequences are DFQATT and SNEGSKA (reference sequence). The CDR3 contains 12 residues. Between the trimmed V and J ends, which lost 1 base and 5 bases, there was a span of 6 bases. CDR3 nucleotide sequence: TGCAGTGCTAGAGCATGGGACAATGAGCAGTTCTTC. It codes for CSARAWDNEQFF.

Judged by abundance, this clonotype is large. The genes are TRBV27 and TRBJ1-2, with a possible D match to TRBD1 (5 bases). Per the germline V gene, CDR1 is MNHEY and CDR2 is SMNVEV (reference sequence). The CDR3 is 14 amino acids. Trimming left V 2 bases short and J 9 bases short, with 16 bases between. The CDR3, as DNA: TGTGCCAGCAGTTTACGGACATCTCCCTCTAGCTACACCTTC. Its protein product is CASSLRTSPSSYTF.

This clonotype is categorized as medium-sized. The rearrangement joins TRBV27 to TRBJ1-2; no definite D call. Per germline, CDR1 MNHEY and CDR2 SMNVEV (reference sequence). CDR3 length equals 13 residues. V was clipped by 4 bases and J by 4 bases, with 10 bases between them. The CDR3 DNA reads TGTGCCAGCAGTTCTGGACGGATCTATGGCTACACCTTC. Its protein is CASSSGRIYGYTF.

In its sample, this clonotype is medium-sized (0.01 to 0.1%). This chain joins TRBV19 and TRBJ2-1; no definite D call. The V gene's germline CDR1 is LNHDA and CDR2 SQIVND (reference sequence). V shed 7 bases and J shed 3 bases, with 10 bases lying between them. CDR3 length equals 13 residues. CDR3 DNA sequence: TGTGCCAGTAAAGGCCCACTCTACAATGAGCAGTTCTTC. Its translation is CASKGPLYNEQFF.

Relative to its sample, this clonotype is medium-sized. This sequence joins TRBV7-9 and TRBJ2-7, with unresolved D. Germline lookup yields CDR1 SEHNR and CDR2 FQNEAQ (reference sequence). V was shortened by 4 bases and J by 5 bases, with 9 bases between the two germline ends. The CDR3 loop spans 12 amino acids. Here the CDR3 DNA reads TGTGCCAGCAGCTCGAGTCGAGACGAGCAGTACTTC. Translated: CASSSSRDEQYF.

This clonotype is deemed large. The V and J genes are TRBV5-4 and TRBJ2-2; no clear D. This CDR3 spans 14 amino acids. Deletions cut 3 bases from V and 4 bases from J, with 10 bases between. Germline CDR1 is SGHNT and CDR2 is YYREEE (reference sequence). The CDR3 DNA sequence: TGTGCCAGCAGCTCCAGACGTGCCACCGGGGAGCTGTTTTTT. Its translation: CASSSRRATGELFF. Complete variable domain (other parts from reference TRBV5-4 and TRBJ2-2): ETGVTQSPTHLIKTRGQQVTLRCSSQSGHNTVSWYQQALGQGPQFIFQYYREEENGRGNFPPRFSGLQFPNYSSELNVNALELDDSALYLCASSSRRATGELFFGEGSRLTVL.

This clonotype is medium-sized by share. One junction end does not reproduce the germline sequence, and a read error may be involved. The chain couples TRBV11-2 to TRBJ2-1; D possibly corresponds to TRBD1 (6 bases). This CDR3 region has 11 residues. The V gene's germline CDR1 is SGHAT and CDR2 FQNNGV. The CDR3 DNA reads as TGTGCCAGCAGCGGGGGCGGGCCCGTTTACTTC. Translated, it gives CASSGGGPVYF.

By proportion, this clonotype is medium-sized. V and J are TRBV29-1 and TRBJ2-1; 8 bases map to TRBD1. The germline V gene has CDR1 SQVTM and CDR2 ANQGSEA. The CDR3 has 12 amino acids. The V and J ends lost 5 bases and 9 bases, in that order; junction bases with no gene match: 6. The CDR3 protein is CSVFRTGREQFF. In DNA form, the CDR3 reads TGCAGCGTTTTCCGGACAGGGCGTGAGCAGTTCTTC.

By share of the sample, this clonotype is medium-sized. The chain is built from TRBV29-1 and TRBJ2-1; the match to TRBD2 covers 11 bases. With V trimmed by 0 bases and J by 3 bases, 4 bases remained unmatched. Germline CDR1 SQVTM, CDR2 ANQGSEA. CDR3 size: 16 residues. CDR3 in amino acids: CSVEELAGVFYNEQFF. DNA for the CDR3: TGCAGCGTTGAAGAACTAGCGGGAGTGTTCTACAATGAGCAGTTCTTC.

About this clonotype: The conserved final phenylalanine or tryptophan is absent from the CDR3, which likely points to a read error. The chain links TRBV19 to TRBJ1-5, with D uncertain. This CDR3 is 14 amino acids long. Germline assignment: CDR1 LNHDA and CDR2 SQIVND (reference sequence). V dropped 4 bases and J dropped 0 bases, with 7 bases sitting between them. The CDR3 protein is CASSKAYSNQPQHL. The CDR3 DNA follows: TGTGCCAGTAGTAAGGCGTATAGCAATCAGCCCCAGCATCTT.

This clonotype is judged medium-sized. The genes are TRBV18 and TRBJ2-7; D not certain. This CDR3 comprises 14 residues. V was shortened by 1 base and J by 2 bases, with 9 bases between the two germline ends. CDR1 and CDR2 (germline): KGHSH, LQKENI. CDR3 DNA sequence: TGTGCCAGCTCACCACGTGACACCCCCTACGAGCAGTACTTC. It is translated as CASSPRDTPYEQYF. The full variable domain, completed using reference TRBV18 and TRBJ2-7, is NAGVMQNPRHLVRRRGQEARLRCSPMKGHSHVYWYRQLPEEGLKFMVYLQKENIIDESGMPKERFSAEFPKEGPSILRIQQVVRGDSAAYFCASSPRDTPYEQYFGPGTRLTVT.

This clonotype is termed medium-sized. The CDR3 loop reads CASRPGQGYGYTF. CDR3 coding DNA: TGTGCCAGCAGACCCGGCCAGGGCTATGGCTACACCTTC. The chain employs TRBV28 and TRBJ1-2; a weak D match, TRBD1 (5 bases). The germline V gene has CDR1 MDHEN and CDR2 SYDVKM. V was cut by 6 bases and J by 4 bases, with 12 bases left in between. CDR3 size: 13 residues.

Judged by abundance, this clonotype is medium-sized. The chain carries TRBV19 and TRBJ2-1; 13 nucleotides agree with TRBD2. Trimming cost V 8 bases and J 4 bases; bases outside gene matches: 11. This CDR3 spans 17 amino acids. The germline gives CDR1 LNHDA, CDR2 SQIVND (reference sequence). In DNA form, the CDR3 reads TGTGCCAGTTATGGACTAGCGGGAGCGTCGATATACAATGAGCAGTTCTTC. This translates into CASYGLAGASIYNEQFF.

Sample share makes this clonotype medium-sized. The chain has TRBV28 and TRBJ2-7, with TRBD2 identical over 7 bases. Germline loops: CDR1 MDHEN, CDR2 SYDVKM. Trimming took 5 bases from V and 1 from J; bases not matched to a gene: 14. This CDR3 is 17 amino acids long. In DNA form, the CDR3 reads TGTGCCAGCAGTAAACCCTCGCGGGGAGGGAGGTCCTACGAGCAGTACTTC. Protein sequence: CASSKPSRGGRSYEQYF.

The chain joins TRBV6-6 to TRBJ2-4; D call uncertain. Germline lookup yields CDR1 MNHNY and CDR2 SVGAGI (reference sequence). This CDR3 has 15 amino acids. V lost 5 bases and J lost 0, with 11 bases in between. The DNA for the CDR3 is TGTGCCAGCAGTATGACTCGGCTAGCCAAAAACATTCAGTACTTC. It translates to CASSMTRLAKNIQYF.

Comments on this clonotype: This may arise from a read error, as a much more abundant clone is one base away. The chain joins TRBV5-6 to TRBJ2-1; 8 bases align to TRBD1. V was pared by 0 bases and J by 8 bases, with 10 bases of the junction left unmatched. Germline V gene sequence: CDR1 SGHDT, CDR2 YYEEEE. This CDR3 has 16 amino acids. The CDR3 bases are TGTGCCAGCAGCTTGGAAGGCAGGGGGCTTCACGATGAGCAGTTCTTC. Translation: CASSLEGRGLHDEQFF. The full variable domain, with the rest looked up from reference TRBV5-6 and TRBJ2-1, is DAGVTQSPTHLIKTRGQQVTLRCSPKSGHDTVSWYQQALGQGPQFIFQYYEEEERQRGNFPDRFSGHQFPNYSSELNVNALLLGDSALYLCASSLEGRGLHDEQFFGPGTRLTVL.

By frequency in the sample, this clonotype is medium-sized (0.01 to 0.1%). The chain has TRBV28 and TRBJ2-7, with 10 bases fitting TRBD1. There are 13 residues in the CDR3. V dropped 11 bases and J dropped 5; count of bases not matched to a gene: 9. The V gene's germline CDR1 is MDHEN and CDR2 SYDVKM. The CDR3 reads CAARDRGTHEQYF. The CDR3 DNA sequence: TGTGCCGCCCGGGACAGGGGAACCCACGAGCAGTACTTC.

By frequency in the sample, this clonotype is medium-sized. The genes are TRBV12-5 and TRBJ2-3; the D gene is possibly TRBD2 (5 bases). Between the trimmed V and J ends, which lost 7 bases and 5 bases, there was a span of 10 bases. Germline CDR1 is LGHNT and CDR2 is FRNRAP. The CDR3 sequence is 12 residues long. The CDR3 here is CASAERIDTQYF. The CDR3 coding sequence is TGTGCTAGTGCCGAGCGGATAGATACGCAGTATTTT.

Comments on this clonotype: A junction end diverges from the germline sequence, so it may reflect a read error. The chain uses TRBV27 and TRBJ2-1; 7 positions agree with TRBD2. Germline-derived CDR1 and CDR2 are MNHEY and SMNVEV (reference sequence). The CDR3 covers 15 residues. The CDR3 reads CASSLSAGVYNEQFF. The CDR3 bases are TGTGCCAGCTCATTATCGGCGGGAGTCTACAATGAGCAATTCTTC.

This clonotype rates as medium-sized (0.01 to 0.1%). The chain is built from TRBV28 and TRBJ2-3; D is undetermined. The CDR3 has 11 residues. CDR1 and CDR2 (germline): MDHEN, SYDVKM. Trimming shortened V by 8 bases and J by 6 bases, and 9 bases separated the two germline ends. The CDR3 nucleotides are TGTGCCAGCTACTTGGGGGATACGCAGTATTTT. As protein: CASYLGDTQYF.

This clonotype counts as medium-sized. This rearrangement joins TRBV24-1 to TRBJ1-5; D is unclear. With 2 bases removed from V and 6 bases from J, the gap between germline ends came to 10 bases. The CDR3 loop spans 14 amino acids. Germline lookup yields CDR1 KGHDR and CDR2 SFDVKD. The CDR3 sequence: CATSDSVRAQPQHF. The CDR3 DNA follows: TGTGCCACCAGTGATTCGGTGCGGGCTCAGCCCCAGCATTTT.

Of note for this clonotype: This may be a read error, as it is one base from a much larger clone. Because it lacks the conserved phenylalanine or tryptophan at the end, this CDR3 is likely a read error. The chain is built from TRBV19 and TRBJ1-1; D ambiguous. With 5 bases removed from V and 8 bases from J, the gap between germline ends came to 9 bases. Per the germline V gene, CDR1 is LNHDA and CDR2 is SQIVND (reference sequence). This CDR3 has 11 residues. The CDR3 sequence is CASSLHREAFL. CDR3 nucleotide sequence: TGTGCCAGTAGTCTGCACAGAGAAGCTTTCCTT.

The CDR3 spells CASSEGTGELFF. The CDR3 coding sequence is TGTGCCAGCAGTGAAGGCACCGGGGAGCTGTTTTTT. V and J are TRBV2 and TRBJ2-2; D unresolved. Germline V CDR1 and CDR2: SNHLY, FYNNEI. CDR3 size: 12 residues. Trimming removed 1 base from V and 4 bases from J, with 1 base in between. The whole variable domain, filled in from reference TRBV2 and TRBJ2-2, reads EPEVTQTPSHQVTQMGQEVILRCVPISNHLYFYWYRQILGQKVEFLVSFYNNEISEKSEIFDDQFSVERPDGSNFTLKIRSTKLEDSAMYFCASSEGTGELFFGEGSRLTVL.

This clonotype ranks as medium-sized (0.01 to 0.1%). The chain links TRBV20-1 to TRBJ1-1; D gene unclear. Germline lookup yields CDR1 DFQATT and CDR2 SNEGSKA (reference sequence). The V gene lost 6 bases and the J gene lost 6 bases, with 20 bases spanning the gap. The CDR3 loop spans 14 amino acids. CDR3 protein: CSAPNLDGQAEAFF. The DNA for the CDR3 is TGCAGTGCGCCGAATTTGGACGGCCAAGCTGAAGCTTTCTTT.

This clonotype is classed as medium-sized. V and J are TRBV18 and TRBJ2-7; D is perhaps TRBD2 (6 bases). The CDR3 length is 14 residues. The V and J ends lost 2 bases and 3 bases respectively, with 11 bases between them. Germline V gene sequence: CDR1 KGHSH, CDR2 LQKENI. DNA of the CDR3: TGTGCCAGCTCACCAAGGCTAGCGAGCTACGAGCAGTACTTC. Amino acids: CASSPRLASYEQYF.

As DNA, the CDR3 is TGTGCCAGTTACGGCATAAACACTTCAGGCGACACTGAAGCTTTCTTT. This translates into CASYGINTSGDTEAFF. The chain recombines TRBV19 with TRBJ1-1; D gene uncertain. The V end was cut by 8 bases, the J end by 3 bases, with 22 bases between. There are 16 residues in the CDR3. The V gene's germline CDR1 is LNHDA and CDR2 SQIVND (reference sequence).

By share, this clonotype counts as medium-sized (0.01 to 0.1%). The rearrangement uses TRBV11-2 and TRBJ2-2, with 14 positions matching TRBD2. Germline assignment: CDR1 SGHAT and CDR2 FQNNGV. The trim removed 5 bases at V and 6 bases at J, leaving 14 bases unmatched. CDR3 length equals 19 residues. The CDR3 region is CASSPRTSGRILWAGELFF. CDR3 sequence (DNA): TGTGCCAGCAGCCCTCGGACTAGCGGGAGGATTTTATGGGCCGGGGAGCTGTTTTTT.

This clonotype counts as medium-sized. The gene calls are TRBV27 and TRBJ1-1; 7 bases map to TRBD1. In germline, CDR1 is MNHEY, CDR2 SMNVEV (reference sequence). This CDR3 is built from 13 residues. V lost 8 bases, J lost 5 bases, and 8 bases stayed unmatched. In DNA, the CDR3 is TGTGCCAGCTGGCTGACAGGGCTTACTGAAGCTTTCTTT. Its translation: CASWLTGLTEAFF.